This is a list of T cell receptor beta chains from one sample in a study of T cell changes during pregnancy in multiple sclerosis. Profiled with immunoSEQ multiplex PCR; TCRdb holds only in-frame clones, not every one. The sample has about 68,000 clones; approximately 90% are singletons. The sample was peripheral blood, taken in the second trimester of pregnancy. The receptors were gathered from a female donor in good health, enrolled as a control in a pregnancy study. Both conserved end residues are part of each CDR3. A D gene is named only where the DNA matches it firmly. Where a row states a size, it is once, few, many or the class of an expanded clone; other rows omit it.

CDR3 protein,CDR3 DNA,D gene,V gene,J gene,clone size
CASSPLAGPYEQYF,TGTGCCAGCAGCCCCTTAGCGGGTCCCTACGAGCAGTACTTC,TRBD2,TRBV27,TRBJ2-7,once
CASRGGATGANVLTF,TGTGCCAGCCGGGGGGGGGCCACTGGGGCCAACGTCCTGACTTTC,TRBD2,TRBV2,TRBJ2-6,.
CASTPRTGGNQPQHF,TGTGCCAGTACCCCGCGGACAGGGGGTAATCAGCCCCAGCATTTT,TRBD1,TRBV19,TRBJ1-5,.
CASSDSSGSPDNEQFF,TGTGCCAGCAGTGACTCGAGCGGGAGCCCCGACAATGAGCAGTTCTTC,TRBD2,TRBV28,TRBJ2-1,.
CAWSIVAGYEQYF,TGTGCCTGGAGCATCGTTGCGGGCTACGAGCAGTACTTC,.,TRBV30,TRBJ2-7,.
CASSPYPKSSYNEQFF,TGTGCCAGCTCCCCGTATCCAAAGAGCTCCTACAATGAGCAGTTCTTC,.,TRBV18,TRBJ2-1,once
CATSRARNNSPLHF,TGTGCCACCAGCAGAGCCAGAAATAATTCACCCCTCCACTTT,.,TRBV15,TRBJ1-6,.
CSVDTPGTGGIIGTQYF,TGCAGCGTTGACACTCCCGGGACAGGGGGTATAATTGGTACCCAGTACTTC,TRBD1,TRBV29-1,TRBJ2-5,.
CASSRRLAGGTSYEQYF,TGTGCCAGCAGCCGACGACTAGCGGGAGGTACTTCCTACGAGCAGTACTTC,TRBD2,TRBV13,TRBJ2-7,.
CASSHVTSTTDTQYF,TGTGCCAGCAGCCACGTAACTAGTACCACAGATACGCAGTATTTT,.,TRBV7-8,TRBJ2-3,.
CAISARPDYGYTF,TGTGCCATCAGTGCCAGGCCTGACTATGGCTACACCTTC,.,TRBV10-3,TRBJ1-2,.
CASTLGSGYNEQFF,TGTGCCAGCACCCTGGGTAGCGGCTACAATGAGCAGTTCTTC,.,TRBV27,TRBJ2-1,.
CASSLSRGITEAFF,TGTGCCAGCAGTTTATCGAGGGGGATCACTGAAGCTTTCTTT,.,TRBV27,TRBJ1-1,.
CASSSSSGSQETQYF,TGTGCCAGCAGTTCATCTAGCGGGAGCCAAGAGACCCAGTACTTC,TRBD2,TRBV6-1,TRBJ2-5,.
CASRPDGRKETQYF,TGTGCCAGCAGACCCGATGGGAGGAAAGAGACCCAGTACTTC,.,TRBV27,TRBJ2-5,.
CASSSQNALNTEAFF,TGTGCCAGCAGCTCACAGAACGCCTTGAACACTGAAGCTTTCTTT,.,TRBV7-6,TRBJ1-1,.
CASSAGLAKNIQYF,TGTGCCAGCAGCGCCGGACTAGCCAAAAACATTCAGTACTTC,.,TRBV9,TRBJ2-4,.
CASSDEDILNQPQHF,TGTGCCAGCAGTGATGAGGATATACTCAATCAGCCCCAGCATTTT,.,TRBV2,TRBJ1-5,.
CASSSGLAGNYEQYF,TGTGCCAGCAGTTCGGGACTAGCGGGTAACTACGAGCAGTACTTC,TRBD2,TRBV28,TRBJ2-7,.
CASSSNRGGYTF,TGCGCCAGCAGCTCTAACAGGGGTGGCTACACCTTC,TRBD1,TRBV5-1,TRBJ1-2,.
CASTPKMAVSYNSPLHF,TGTGCCAGCACCCCCAAGATGGCAGTCTCCTATAATTCACCCCTCCACTTT,.,TRBV7-8,TRBJ1-6,.
CASHPTEEETQYF,TGTGCCAGCCACCCCACGGAGGAAGAGACCCAGTACTTC,.,TRBV7-9,TRBJ2-5,.
CASSPFGTDTQYF,TGTGCCAGCAGTCCCTTCGGCACAGATACGCAGTATTTT,.,TRBV6-6,TRBJ2-3,.
CASQWGTTDNEQFF,TGTGCCAGCCAATGGGGGACTACCGACAATGAGCAGTTCTTC,TRBD2,TRBV6-1,TRBJ2-1,few
CASSLRGLSGANVLTF,TGTGCCAGCAGCTTGCGAGGGCTCTCTGGGGCCAACGTCCTGACTTTC,.,TRBV5-6,TRBJ2-6,.
CASSLDLAGAGELFF,TGCGCCAGCAGCTTGGATCTAGCGGGGGCCGGGGAGCTGTTTTTT,TRBD2,TRBV5-1,TRBJ2-2,.
CASSLRGSTEAFF,TGTGCCAGCAGTTTAAGGGGGAGCACTGAAGCTTTCTTT,.,TRBV27,TRBJ1-1,.
CASSEQGLYFTDTQYF,TGTGCCAGCAGTGAACAGGGATTATACTTCACAGATACGCAGTATTTT,.,TRBV6-1,TRBJ2-3,.
CAWSPLRETLSYEQYF,TGTGCCTGGAGTCCTTTGCGGGAGACCCTCTCCTACGAGCAGTACTTC,TRBD2,TRBV30,TRBJ2-7,.
CASSLSAGGQYF,TGTGCCAGCAGTCTTTCCGCGGGTGGGCAGTATTTT,.,TRBV11-1,TRBJ2-3,.
CASSTAGLRTGELFF,TGTGCCAGTAGTACTGCGGGACTACGAACCGGGGAGCTGTTTTTT,TRBD2,TRBV19,TRBJ2-2,.
CASTPFAGELFF,TGTGCCAGCACCCCCTTCGCCGGGGAGCTGTTTTTT,.,TRBV27,TRBJ2-2,.
CASSLAVAANEQFF,TGTGCCAGCAGCTTAGCGGTAGCAGCCAATGAGCAGTTCTTC,.,TRBV7-2,TRBJ2-1,.
CASSDYSTQPNTEAFF,TGTGCCAGCAGTGACTACTCGACACAACCGAACACTGAAGCTTTCTTT,.,TRBV6-4,TRBJ1-1,.
CASSQSGYTGELFF,TGCGCCAGCAGCCAATCAGGGTACACCGGGGAGCTGTTTTTT,.,TRBV4-1,TRBJ2-2,few
CASRGQLVYGYTF,TGTGCCAGTAGAGGACAGCTGGTCTATGGCTACACCTTC,.,TRBV19,TRBJ1-2,.
CASSSPLGAGEQFF,TGTGCCAGCAGCTCTCCGTTGGGGGCTGGTGAGCAGTTCTTC,.,TRBV7-6,TRBJ2-1,once
CASRDFGGSKLFF,TGTGCCAGCAGGGACTTCGGGGGGTCAAAACTGTTTTTT,.,TRBV28,TRBJ1-4,.
CATGLAGGYNEQFF,TGTGCCACCGGACTAGCGGGAGGGTACAATGAGCAGTTCTTC,TRBD2,TRBV15,TRBJ2-1,.
CAITRDSSGELFF,TGTGCCATCACCCGAGACAGTTCCGGGGAGCTGTTTTTT,.,TRBV10-3,TRBJ2-2,.
CASSFSGSSYNEQFF,TGTGCCAGCAGCTTTAGCGGGAGCTCTTACAATGAGCAGTTCTTC,TRBD2,TRBV11-3,TRBJ2-1,.
CASSWGLAGNEQFF,TGTGCCAGCAGCTGGGGACTAGCGGGTAATGAGCAGTTCTTC,TRBD2,TRBV7-2,TRBJ2-1,.
CASSRGTGGTEAFF,TGTGCCAGCAGCCGCGGGACAGGGGGTACTGAAGCTTTCTTT,TRBD1,TRBV7-8,TRBJ1-1,once
CASSSRVVTDTQYF,TGTGCCAGCAGTTCGAGGGTCGTCACAGATACGCAGTATTTT,.,TRBV28,TRBJ2-3,.
CASSKQGNRDGGELFF,TGTGCCAGCAGTAAACAGGGAAATCGTGACGGCGGGGAGCTGTTTTTT,.,TRBV2,TRBJ2-2,.
CASRETASYEQYF,TGTGCCAGTAGGGAGACAGCCTCCTACGAGCAGTACTTC,.,TRBV19,TRBJ2-7,once
CASSFRDLEQYF,TGTGCCAGCAGCTTCCGGGATCTCGAGCAGTACTTC,.,TRBV11-2,TRBJ2-7,.
CASRFSGRALEQYF,TGTGCCAGCAGGTTTAGCGGGAGGGCTCTCGAGCAGTACTTC,TRBD2,TRBV6-5,TRBJ2-7,once
CASSYSFRGRTYEQYF,TGTGCCAGCAGTTACTCGTTCCGGGGGAGGACCTACGAGCAGTACTTC,.,TRBV6-6,TRBJ2-7,.
CSVEEGVDTEAFF,TGCAGCGTTGAAGAAGGGGTAGACACTGAAGCTTTCTTT,.,TRBV29-1,TRBJ1-1,.
CASRREWGPDEQYF,TGTGCCAGCAGGCGGGAGTGGGGCCCCGACGAGCAGTACTTC,TRBD2,TRBV9,TRBJ2-7,.
CASSDTPGLAGVRDTGELFF,TGTGCCAGCAGTGACACGCCGGGACTAGCGGGAGTTAGAGACACCGGGGAGCTGTTTTTT,TRBD2,TRBV2,TRBJ2-2,.
CASSPRGREILLGEQFF,TGTGCCAGCAGTCCCCGAGGCCGCGAAATCCTACTCGGGGAGCAGTTCTTC,.,TRBV28,TRBJ2-1,.
CASSLGVAVTDTQYF,TGTGCCAGCAGCTTAGGAGTAGCGGTTACAGATACGCAGTATTTT,.,TRBV7-3,TRBJ2-3,.
CASSDTGGDTGELFF,TGCGCCAGCAGCGATACAGGGGGGGACACCGGGGAGCTGTTTTTT,.,TRBV5-1,TRBJ2-2,.
CASQRGGGEQFF,TGTGCCAGTCAAAGGGGGGGCGGAGAGCAGTTCTTC,.,TRBV9,TRBJ2-1,.
CASSQELGAVETQYF,TGTGCCAGCAGCCAAGAGTTGGGGGCGGTGGAGACCCAGTACTTC,.,TRBV4-2,TRBJ2-5,.
CASSPTGKGYEQYF,TGCGCCAGCAGCCCGACAGGGAAGGGCTACGAGCAGTACTTC,TRBD1,TRBV4-1,TRBJ2-7,.
CASSLDYLMRDRARDYGYTF,TGTGCCAGCAGCTTAGATTACTTGATGCGGGACAGGGCCCGGGACTATGGCTACACCTTC,TRBD1,TRBV13,TRBJ1-2,.